These T cell receptor beta chains were read from a single sample in a study of technical replicates of blood from a few donors. Measured with immunoSEQ multiplex PCR; TCRdb has only the in-frame clones, and not every one. The data contain 50,000 to 70,000 clones, 75% to 90% of them singletons. The source material was PBMCs. These receptors all come from a human donor in good health. Some clones in this sample may be carry-over from other donors' samples. The CDR3 runs from the conserved cysteine through the conserved F or W. Each record gives: V gene, clone size, J gene, D gene, CDR3 protein, CDR3 DNA. D genes are given only for firm matches. Part of the rows lack a size; the others show once, few, many or a class for expanded clones.

TRBV7-9	.	TRBJ2-2	.	CASSSHSGELFF	TGTGCCAGCAGCTCCCACAGCGGGGAGCTGTTTTTT
TRBV7-6	few	TRBJ1-1	TRBD1	CASSAGGLRGARLNTEAFF	TGTGCCAGCAGCGCAGGGGGTCTTCGGGGAGCCCGACTGAACACTGAAGCTTTCTTT
TRBV9	.	TRBJ2-2	TRBD1	CASSARTGANTGELFF	TGTGCCAGCAGCGCTAGGACAGGCGCGAACACCGGGGAGCTGTTTTTT
TRBV7-9	.	TRBJ2-2	TRBD2	CASSWLAGEAGELFF	TGTGCCAGCAGCTGGCTAGCGGGAGAAGCCGGGGAGCTGTTTTTT
TRBV18	.	TRBJ1-6	.	CASSPAEEGSPLHF	TGTGCCAGCTCACCGGCCGAAGAGGGTTCACCCCTCCACTTT
TRBV7-6	.	TRBJ2-1	.	CASSLPGSSYNEQFF	TGTGCCAGCAGCCTTCCCGGGAGCTCCTACAATGAGCAGTTCTTC
TRBV10-3	few	TRBJ2-4	TRBD2	CAIRGTSGTGVTF	TGTGCCATCAGAGGGACTAGCGGAACAGGAGTTACTTTC
TRBV5-1	.	TRBJ2-3	TRBD1	CASSHGQGKGTDTQYF	TGCGCCAGCAGCCATGGACAGGGGAAAGGCACAGATACGCAGTATTTT
TRBV4-2	.	TRBJ1-6	TRBD1	CASSRQVPGTVDNSPLHF	TGTGCCAGCAGCCGCCAAGTTCCGGGGACAGTCGATAATTCACCCCTCCACTTT
TRBV6-1	once	TRBJ2-4	TRBD2	CASSAAGGGNIQYF	TGTGCCAGCAGTGCAGCGGGAGGTGGGAACATTCAGTACTTC
TRBV4-3	.	TRBJ2-4	.	CASSQAMGLTKNIQYF	TGCGCCAGCAGCCAAGCGATGGGGCTAACCAAAAACATTCAGTACTTC
TRBV9	.	TRBJ2-5	TRBD2	CASSLSSGEETQYF	TGTGCCAGCAGCTTATCTAGCGGCGAGGAGACCCAGTACTTC
TRBV18	.	TRBJ1-3	TRBD1	CASSPPGQLRGNTIYF	TGTGCCAGCTCACCACCGGGACAGTTGAGAGGAAACACCATATATTTT
TRBV2	.	TRBJ2-2	TRBD2	CASSGSASGSGGELFF	TGTGCCAGCAGTGGTTCGGCTAGCGGGAGCGGAGGGGAGCTGTTTTTT
TRBV11-3	.	TRBJ2-3	TRBD2	CASSSPGGDTQYF	TGTGCCAGCAGCTCGCCCGGGGGGGATACGCAGTATTTT
TRBV7-9	.	TRBJ2-2	TRBD2	CASSWTSGLTGELFF	TGTGCCAGCAGCTGGACTAGCGGACTTACCGGGGAGCTGTTTTTT
TRBV5-5	.	TRBJ1-1	.	CASSLLIAVEAFF	TGTGCCAGCAGCTTGCTAATCGCGGTAGAAGCTTTCTTT
TRBV7-8	few	TRBJ1-3	.	CASSLDPISGTIYF	TGTGCCAGCAGCCTAGACCCGATCTCGGGCACCATATATTTT
TRBV19	.	TRBJ1-5	TRBD1	CASRTGTGQNQPQHF	TGTGCCAGTAGGACCGGGACAGGGCAAAATCAGCCCCAGCATTTT
TRBV7-9	.	TRBJ1-3	.	CASSGGKTLGSSGNTIYF	TGTGCCAGCAGCGGAGGGAAGACGCTTGGGAGCTCTGGAAACACCATATATTTT
TRBV5-4	.	TRBJ2-2	TRBD1	CASSSEVPGQGVGGELFF	TGTGCCAGCAGCTCAGAAGTGCCCGGACAGGGGGTGGGCGGGGAGCTGTTTTTT
TRBV27	.	TRBJ1-5	TRBD1	CASSRAGGNQPQHF	TGTGCCAGCAGTCGCGCAGGGGGGAATCAGCCCCAGCATTTT
TRBV4-1	.	TRBJ1-4	TRBD1	CASSLQGGGEKLFF	TGCGCCAGCAGCTTACAGGGGGGAGGTGAAAAACTGTTTTTT
TRBV5-1	.	TRBJ2-3	.	CASSDRGAPDTQYF	TGCGCCAGCAGCGACCGGGGGGCCCCAGATACGCAGTATTTT
TRBV30	.	TRBJ2-1	TRBD2	CAWSVASGNNEQFF	TGTGCCTGGAGTGTAGCTAGCGGAAACAATGAGCAGTTCTTC
TRBV10-3	.	TRBJ1-1	.	CAISAAGMRGTEAFF	TGTGCCATCAGTGCAGCAGGGATGCGGGGCACTGAAGCTTTCTTT
TRBV18	.	TRBJ2-5	.	CASSPPGVAVQYF	TGTGCCAGCTCACCACCCGGGGTAGCGGTCCAGTACTTC
TRBV6-1	.	TRBJ1-5	TRBD1	CASNFDRGRQPQHF	TGTGCCAGCAACTTTGACAGGGGTAGGCAGCCCCAGCATTTT
TRBV9	.	TRBJ1-3	.	CASSVGQAISGNTIYF	TGTGCCAGCAGCGTAGGACAGGCAATCTCTGGAAACACCATATATTTT
TRBV6-5	once	TRBJ2-7	TRBD1	CASSYLRTGDEQYF	TGTGCCAGCAGTTACCTCCGGACAGGGGACGAGCAGTACTTC
TRBV4-3	.	TRBJ2-7	.	CASSQIAESSYEQYF	TGCGCCAGCAGCCAGATAGCGGAGAGCTCCTACGAGCAGTACTTC
TRBV27	.	TRBJ1-2	TRBD1	CASSPFFRDSPYGYTF	TGTGCCAGCAGTCCTTTTTTTCGGGACAGCCCTTATGGCTACACCTTC
TRBV18	.	TRBJ1-4	TRBD1	CASSPGTGDLEKLFF	TGTGCCAGCTCCCCCGGGACAGGAGATTTGGAAAAACTGTTTTTT
TRBV29-1	.	TRBJ2-3	.	CSGITRGLDTQYF	TGCAGCGGTATTACAAGGGGATTGGATACGCAGTATTTT
TRBV6-1	.	TRBJ2-5	.	CASSEGGTQETQYF	TGTGCCAGCAGTGAAGGAGGCACTCAAGAGACCCAGTACTTC
TRBV6-5	.	TRBJ2-7	TRBD2	CASSWGTSGTYEQYF	TGTGCCAGCAGTTGGGGGACTAGCGGAACCTACGAGCAGTACTTC
TRBV29-1	.	TRBJ2-7	.	CSVVSGAYEQYF	TGCAGCGTTGTCAGTGGAGCCTACGAGCAGTACTTC
TRBV5-1	.	TRBJ1-4	.	CASSLAGNLNEKLFF	TGCGCCAGCAGCTTGGCAGGGAATCTAAATGAAAAACTGTTTTTT
TRBV5-8	once	TRBJ2-2	TRBD1	CASSSGQGGSTGELFF	TGTGCCAGCAGCAGCGGACAGGGAGGTAGCACCGGGGAGCTGTTTTTT
TRBV5-4	.	TRBJ2-4	.	CASSLRESPTKNIQYF	TGTGCCAGCAGCTTGAGGGAGTCACCCACCAAAAACATTCAGTACTTC
TRBV7-9	once	TRBJ2-7	TRBD2	CASSLASGTTYEQYF	TGTGCCAGCAGCTTAGCTAGCGGGACAACCTACGAGCAGTACTTC
TRBV25-1	.	TRBJ2-5	.	CASTLMGGPQETQYF	TGTGCCAGCACCCTCATGGGGGGTCCCCAAGAGACCCAGTACTTC
TRBV14	.	TRBJ1-2	TRBD1	CASSRGQGILTGGYTF	TGTGCCAGCAGCCGTGGACAGGGAATTTTAACGGGTGGCTACACCTTC
TRBV19	once	TRBJ1-5	TRBD1	CASSPETVGRQGTSQHF	TGTGCCAGTAGTCCTGAGACCGTTGGGAGACAGGGAACCTCCCAGCATTTT
TRBV10-3	.	TRBJ1-2	TRBD1	CAIRGTVTTNYGYTF	TGTGCCATCAGAGGGACAGTAACCACTAACTATGGCTACACCTTC
TRBV4-3	.	TRBJ2-7	.	CASSQDSSYEQYF	TGCGCCAGCAGCCAAGATAGCAGCTACGAGCAGTACTTC
TRBV28	.	TRBJ2-1	.	CASSGGIEQFF	TGTGCCAGCTCCGGCGGGATAGAGCAGTTCTTC
TRBV6-5	.	TRBJ1-5	.	CASSRTRSQPQHF	TGTGCCAGCAGTAGGACACGGAGCCAGCCCCAGCATTTT
TRBV9	.	TRBJ2-1	.	CASTSGVNSYNEQFF	TGTGCCAGCACCTCCGGGGTAAACTCCTACAATGAGCAGTTCTTC
TRBV10-3	.	TRBJ1-2	TRBD1	CAMAETGGNYGYTF	TGTGCCATGGCTGAGACAGGGGGTAACTATGGCTACACCTTC
TRBV5-4	.	TRBJ1-1	TRBD1	CASSLGSPRDSNTEAFF	TGTGCCAGCAGCTTGGGAAGTCCTAGGGACAGCAACACTGAAGCTTTCTTT
TRBV13	.	TRBJ2-7	.	CASEARRMAREQYF	TGTGCCAGCGAGGCCCGTCGCATGGCGAGGGAGCAGTACTTC
TRBV12-2	.	TRBJ1-6	.	CASRPSPGAFFNSPLHF	TGTGCAAGTCGCCCCAGCCCAGGGGCTTTCTTTAATTCACCCCTCCACTTT
TRBV25-1	.	TRBJ2-7	TRBD1	CASSRWTGGNEQYF	TGTGCCAGCAGTAGATGGACAGGGGGCAACGAGCAGTACTTC